A selection of T cell receptor beta chains follows, all from one sample in a study of cytomegalovirus exposure and HLA in healthy donors. The assay was immunoSEQ multiplex PCR, and TCRdb's table has in-frame clones only and misses some. The table lists 150,000 to 200,000 clones, more than 85% of them singletons. The sequenced sample consisted of PBMCs. These TCRs come from a woman aged 18-29 years in good health and CMV-seronegative. Both conserved end residues are part of each CDR3. Each record gives: CDR3 protein, CDR3 DNA, clone size, V gene, J gene, D gene. A D gene is named only where the DNA matches it firmly. Some rows have no size entry. The others give once, few or many, or a class for an expanded clone.

CDR3: CASSPVPGDSPLHF
DNA: TGTGCCAGCAGCCCCGTTCCAGGGGATTCACCCCTCCACTTT
size: once
V: TRBV11-2
J: TRBJ1-6
D: .

CDR3: CATPGGESVNSPLHF
DNA: TGTGCCACCCCAGGTGGGGAGTCGGTTAATTCACCCCTCCACTTT
size: .
V: TRBV7-9
J: TRBJ1-6
D: .

CDR3: CASSLDVEGNQPQHF
DNA: TGTGCCAGCAGCTTAGATGTGGAGGGCAATCAGCCCCAGCATTTT
size: .
V: TRBV7-2
J: TRBJ1-5
D: .

CDR3: CASSGSGRPYNEQFF
DNA: TGTGCCAGCAGCGGTAGCGGGCGCCCTTACAATGAGCAGTTCTTC
size: .
V: TRBV9
J: TRBJ2-1
D: TRBD2

CDR3: CASSARGGDTEAFF
DNA: TGTGCCAGCAGTGCACGAGGGGGTGACACTGAAGCTTTCTTT
size: .
V: TRBV6-1
J: TRBJ1-1
D: .

CDR3: CASSNRAGANVLTF
DNA: TGTGCCAGCAGTAACAGGGCCGGGGCCAACGTCCTGACTTTC
size: .
V: TRBV27
J: TRBJ2-6
D: .

CDR3: CASSYGYRGRTDTQYF
DNA: TGTGCCAGCAGTTACGGGTACAGGGGGCGGACAGATACGCAGTATTTT
size: few
V: TRBV6-5
J: TRBJ2-3
D: TRBD1

CDR3: CASSPPMGQGLGEKLFF
DNA: TGTGCCAGCTCACCACCGATGGGACAGGGGCTTGGAGAAAAACTGTTTTTT
size: .
V: TRBV18
J: TRBJ1-4
D: TRBD1

CDR3: CAISESRDSQETQYF
DNA: TGTGCCATCAGTGAGTCGAGGGACAGTCAAGAGACCCAGTACTTC
size: .
V: TRBV10-3
J: TRBJ2-5
D: TRBD1

CDR3: CASSSGLAGVLEETQYF
DNA: TGCGCCAGCAGCTCTGGACTAGCGGGAGTTTTGGAAGAGACCCAGTACTTC
size: .
V: TRBV5-1
J: TRBJ2-5
D: TRBD2

CDR3: CASSLAGVGGGLFF
DNA: TGTGCCAGCAGCCTAGCGGGAGTAGGCGGGGGGCTGTTTTTT
size: .
V: TRBV9
J: TRBJ2-2
D: TRBD2

CDR3: CSGRDADSYEQYF
DNA: TGCAGCGGGAGGGACGCCGACTCCTACGAGCAGTACTTC
size: .
V: TRBV29-1
J: TRBJ2-7
D: .

CDR3: CASSISGGSGNSPLHF
DNA: TGTGCCAGTAGTATAAGTGGAGGGTCGGGGAATTCACCCCTCCACTTT
size: .
V: TRBV19
J: TRBJ1-6
D: .

CDR3: CASSEQGARFEAFF
DNA: TGTGCCAGCAGTGAACAGGGGGCAAGGTTTGAAGCTTTCTTT
size: .
V: TRBV2
J: TRBJ1-1
D: TRBD1

CDR3: CAISDLSNTEAFF
DNA: TGTGCCATCAGTGACCTTTCGAACACTGAAGCTTTCTTT
size: few
V: TRBV10-3
J: TRBJ1-1
D: .

CDR3: CASSLAGLGDEQFF
DNA: TGTGCCAGCAGCTTGGCTGGACTAGGCGATGAGCAGTTCTTC
size: .
V: TRBV5-5
J: TRBJ2-1
D: TRBD2

CDR3: CASRTQGDEQYF
DNA: TGTGCCAGCAGAACACAGGGAGACGAGCAGTACTTC
size: few
V: TRBV6-5
J: TRBJ2-7
D: .

CDR3: CAWSVPGTGVFGNQPQHF
DNA: TGTGCCTGGAGTGTACCAGGGACAGGGGTATTCGGCAATCAGCCCCAGCATTTT
size: .
V: TRBV30
J: TRBJ1-5
D: TRBD1

CDR3: CASSPGGGTDTGELFF
DNA: TGTGCCAGCAGCCCAGGTGGGGGGACGGACACCGGGGAGCTGTTTTTT
size: .
V: TRBV14
J: TRBJ2-2
D: .

CDR3: CASRLIASGELFF
DNA: TGTGCCAGCAGGTTAATCGCGTCCGGGGAGCTGTTTTTT
size: .
V: TRBV6-1
J: TRBJ2-2
D: .

CDR3: CASSEQGINYEQYF
DNA: TGTGCCAGCAGCGAACAGGGGATAAACTACGAGCAGTACTTC
size: .
V: TRBV2
J: TRBJ2-7
D: TRBD1

CDR3: CAISPPGQISGNTIYF
DNA: TGTGCCATCAGTCCTCCGGGACAGATCTCTGGAAACACCATATATTTT
size: .
V: TRBV10-3
J: TRBJ1-3
D: TRBD1

CDR3: CASSSPRHWNTEAFF
DNA: TGTGCCAGCAGTTCCCCCCGACATTGGAACACTGAAGCTTTCTTT
size: .
V: TRBV7-9
J: TRBJ1-1
D: .

CDR3: CASSLAPTDSYEQYF
DNA: TGTGCTAGCAGCTTAGCGCCGACAGACTCCTACGAGCAGTACTTC
size: .
V: TRBV7-7
J: TRBJ2-7
D: .

CDR3: CAWSVHRDNTEAFF
DNA: TGTGCCTGGAGTGTACACAGGGATAACACTGAAGCTTTCTTT
size: few
V: TRBV30
J: TRBJ1-1
D: .

CDR3: CASSQDGEQVYSNQPQHF
DNA: TGCGCCAGCAGCCAAGATGGGGAGCAGGTCTATAGCAATCAGCCCCAGCATTTT
size: .
V: TRBV4-1
J: TRBJ1-5
D: .